Shown below are 3 T cell receptor beta chains from a single sample sequenced in a study of shared clonotypes between healthy human individuals. Sequencing was performed with immunoSEQ multiplex PCR; in TCRdb, only in-frame clones are kept and a portion is missing. The data show roughly 680,000 clones, with over 55% seen just once and about 1.8% held by the top ten. Sequenced input: memory CD4+ T cells sorted from blood. The subset: CD45RA-negative fraction. These receptors came from a woman younger than 45 in good health.

V usage is TRBV18 and J usage is TRBJ1-1; TRBD1 is a possible D gene (5 bases). V lost 0 bases, J lost 4 bases, and 18 bases lay in between. The CDR3 sequence is 17 residues long. The germline V gene encodes CDR1 KGHSH and CDR2 LQKENI. The CDR3: CASSPPGSGIGGTEAFF. The CDR3 DNA sequence: TGTGCCAGCTCACCACCAGGGAGCGGCATTGGGGGCACTGAAGCTTTCTTT. Combining the CDR3 with reference TRBV18 and TRBJ1-1 gives the whole variable domain NAGVMQNPRHLVRRRGQEARLRCSPMKGHSHVYWYRQLPEEGLKFMVYLQKENIIDESGMPKERFSAEFPKEGPSILRIQQVVRGDSAAYFCASSPPGSGIGGTEAFFGQGTRLTVV.

This chain uses TRBV15 with TRBJ2-7; D not certain. Trimming removed 1 base from V and 3 bases from J, with 7 bases in between. Germline V gene sequence: CDR1 LNHNV, CDR2 YYDKDF (reference sequence). CDR3 length: 13 residues. The CDR3 coding sequence is TGTGCCACCAGCAGAGGGATTAACTACGAGCAGTACTTC. Amino acid sequence: CATSRGINYEQYF.

The sample holds a few counts of this clone. The rearrangement uses TRBV29-1 and TRBJ1-1, with TRBD1 as a possible D gene (6 bases). The CDR3 contains 11 residues. Trimming removed 7 bases at V and 7 bases at J, with 13 bases between. CDR1 is SQVTM, CDR2 ANQGSEA, per germline. The CDR3 DNA reads as TGCAGCGCAGGACAGACTTATGAAGCTTTCTTT. It codes for CSAGQTYEAFF.